In this sample, the clone carrying this T cell receptor (beta chain) turned up once. Antigen specificity is unknown. Single viable CD3+CD4+CD8-CD45RO+ cells were sorted as the memory CD4+ T cells. From germline, CDR1 is SGHTA and CDR2 FQGNSA. The V gene lost 5 bases and the J gene lost 2 bases, with 19 bases spanning the gap. CDR3 length equals 17 residues. This entry comes from a study of memory CD4+ T cells and cytomegalovirus serostatus. Some clones are missing from TCRdb's copy, which holds only in-frame ones; the method was immunoSEQ multiplex PCR. There are some 95,000 clones in the sample; around 80% occur only once, and roughly 4% lies in the top ten. The study's findings and limits: Each of approximately 69 CMV-associated TCRbeta sequences occurred in one to five individuals.

The chain is built from TRBV7-2 and TRBJ1-3, with D possibly matching TRBD1 (6 bases). Sequencing was done on a sample of memory CD4+ T cells from blood. The TCR originated in an adult in good health and CMV-seropositive. CDR3 protein: CASSRYRQQGTGNTIYF. CDR3 coding DNA: TGTGCCAGCAGCAGATATCGGCAACAGGGAACTGGAAACACCATATATTTT.